A single sample is the source of the 21 T cell receptor beta chains below, sequenced in a study of blood T cell repertoires in COVID-19. Assay: immunoSEQ multiplex PCR; the TCRdb copy retains only in-frame clones and omits some. Here the sample spans about 32,000 clones, 85% being singletons. Input material: peripheral blood. These receptors came from a man aged 60 to 69 with active or convalescent COVID-19.

The chain has TRBV2 and TRBJ2-3, with unresolved D. The length of the CDR3 is 13 residues. Looked up from germline, CDR1 is SNHLY and CDR2 is FYNNEI. Deletions cut 2 bases from V and 1 base from J, with 4 bases between. CDR3: CASSETGTDTQYF. CDR3 sequence (DNA): TGTGCCAGCAGTGAAACTGGCACAGATACGCAGTATTTT.

J is TRBJ1-1 and V is TRBV5-6; D is unresolved. Looked up from germline, CDR1 is SGHDT and CDR2 is YYEEEE. The CDR3 has 15 amino acids. Trimming removed 5 bases from V and 2 bases from J, with 16 bases in between. DNA for the CDR3: TGTGCCAGCAGGGCGGGGAGGCCGATAAACACTGAAGCTTTCTTT. Its translation is CASRAGRPINTEAFF.

This rearrangement joins TRBV10-3 to TRBJ2-2; 8 bases fit TRBD1. With 6 bases clipped from V and 5 bases from J, the junction kept 11 bases outside the gene matches. The germline gives CDR1 ENHRY, CDR2 SYGVKD. CDR3 length equals 16 residues. The CDR3: CAIRGQANKGTGELFF. CDR3 bases: TGTGCCATCAGGGGACAGGCCAACAAGGGTACCGGGGAGCTGTTTTTT.

The V gene is TRBV7-6, the J gene TRBJ1-4; TRBD1 matches at 7 bases. The CDR3 runs to 15 residues. V trimming: 4 bases; J trimming: 5 bases; junction bases outside the gene matches: 7. Germline V CDR1 and CDR2: SGHVS, FNYEAQ. The CDR3 spells CASSSRTGRNEKLFF. DNA of the CDR3: TGTGCCAGCAGCTCCAGGACAGGCCGGAATGAAAAACTGTTTTTT. The variable domain in full, completed from reference TRBV7-6 and TRBJ1-4, reads GAGVSQSPRYKVTKRGQDVALRCDPISGHVSLYWYRQALGQGPEFLTYFNYEAQQDKSGLPNDRFSAERPEGSISTLTIQRTEQRDSAMYRCASSSRTGRNEKLFFGSGTQLSVL.

This sequence joins TRBV4-1 and TRBJ1-3, with TRBD1 as a possible D gene (6 bases). The V gene's germline CDR1 is MGHRA and CDR2 YSYEKL. Trimming removed 5 bases at V and 2 bases at J, with 13 bases between. CDR3 length equals 15 residues. CDR3 sequence (DNA): TGCGCCAGCAGCACTTCGAGGGGGACTGGAAACACCATATATTTT. Translated: CASSTSRGTGNTIYF.

V usage is TRBV30 and J usage is TRBJ1-2; D possibly corresponds to TRBD1 (5 bases). CDR3 length equals 14 residues. Trimming took off 4 bases at V and 7 bases at J, with 19 bases between the two ends. Germline CDR1 is GTSNPN and CDR2 is SVGIG (reference sequence). The CDR3 coding sequence is TGTGCCTGGACGGCAGGGAAGGTTGTTGGTGGCTACACCTTC. Its protein product is CAWTAGKVVGGYTF.

J is TRBJ1-6 and V is TRBV19; D uncertain. Trimming took off 8 bases at V and 9 bases at J, with 17 bases between the two ends. The CDR3 loop spans 14 amino acids. The germline gives CDR1 LNHDA, CDR2 SQIVND (reference sequence). This CDR3 is CASCRPGIGSPLHF. The CDR3 coding sequence is TGTGCCAGTTGCCGGCCGGGTATAGGTTCACCCCTCCACTTT. Looking up the rest from reference TRBV19 and TRBJ1-6 gives the full variable domain: DGGITQSPKYLFRKEGQNVTLSCEQNLNHDAMYWYRQDPGQGLRLIYYSQIVNDFQKGDIAEGYSVSREKKESFPLTVTSAQKNPTAFYLCASCRPGIGSPLHFGNGTRLTVT.

The chain combines TRBV7-2 with TRBJ1-3; possibly TRBD1 for D (6 bases). The V gene's germline CDR1 is SGHTA and CDR2 FQGNSA. V dropped 5 bases and J dropped 0 bases, with 8 bases sitting between them. This CDR3 spans 14 amino acids. This chain's CDR3 is CASSTGISGNTIYF. The DNA of the CDR3 is TGTGCCAGCAGCACAGGGATCTCTGGAAACACCATATATTTT.

This clone has a single count. The V gene is TRBV6-5, the J gene TRBJ1-2; 8 nucleotides line up with TRBD1. V lost 2 bases, J lost 6 bases, and 5 bases stayed unmatched. The CDR3 extends over 14 amino acids. Per germline, CDR1 MNHEY and CDR2 SVGAGI. CDR3 nucleotide sequence: TGTGCCAGCAGTTACGCGGGACAGGACAATGGCTACACCTTC. Residues: CASSYAGQDNGYTF.

In its sample, this clone was seen once. The chain combines TRBV28 with TRBJ2-1; 9 nucleotides agree with TRBD1. From germline, CDR1 is MDHEN and CDR2 SYDVKM. There are 18 residues in the CDR3. The junction had 15 bases not matched to a gene; V was cut back by 6 bases and J by 3 bases. The CDR3 DNA reads TGTGCCAGCAGCAGAGGGGGGAGGACAGGGGAATTCTACAATGAGCAGTTCTTC. Translated, it gives CASSRGGRTGEFYNEQFF.

This clone has more than one count but fewer than ten. The chain uses TRBV2 and TRBJ2-1, with TRBD2 identical over 12 bases. Trimming removed 4 bases from V and 4 bases from J; junction bases left unmatched: 2. CDR1 is SNHLY, CDR2 FYNNEI, per germline. The CDR3 runs 15 residues. CDR3 protein: CASSGLAGDYNEQFF. CDR3 DNA sequence: TGTGCCAGCAGTGGACTAGCGGGAGATTACAATGAGCAGTTCTTC. The variable domain in full, with the rest retrieved from reference TRBV2 and TRBJ2-1, is EPEVTQTPSHQVTQMGQEVILRCVPISNHLYFYWYRQILGQKVEFLVSFYNNEISEKSEIFDDQFSVERPDGSNFTLKIRSTKLEDSAMYFCASSGLAGDYNEQFFGPGTRLTVL.

The chain has TRBV3-1 (or the pseudogene TRBV3-2) and TRBJ2-5; 10 positions match TRBD2. CDR3 length equals 17 residues. The V and J ends lost 1 base and 1 base, in that order; junction bases with no gene match: 6. Germline V CDR1 and CDR2: LGHDT, YNNKEL (reference sequence). The CDR3, as DNA: TGTGCCAGCAGCCAAGTCGCTAGCGGGGGAATCCAAGAGACCCAGTACTTC. This gives the protein CASSQVASGGIQETQYF.

The rearrangement joins TRBV19 to TRBJ1-2; TRBD1 matches 7 bases. Germline values: CDR1 LNHDA, CDR2 SQIVND (reference sequence). CDR3 length: 13 residues. The V and J ends lost 3 bases and 5 bases, in that order; junction bases with no gene match: 3. The CDR3, as DNA: TGTGCCAGTAGTATGGGACAGCAATATGGCTACACCTTC. It encodes CASSMGQQYGYTF.

CDR3 bases: TGCAGCGTTGGGCAGTTGAACACTGAAGCTTTCTTT. This gives the protein CSVGQLNTEAFF. The chain links TRBV29-1 to TRBJ1-1; D unresolved. Germline V gene data show CDR1 as SQVTM and CDR2 as ANQGSEA. There are 12 residues in the CDR3. V lost 4 bases and J lost 0, with 6 bases in between.

The gene calls are TRBV2 and TRBJ1-4; D unresolved. The CDR3 loop spans 13 amino acids. The V and J ends lost 8 bases and 8 bases respectively, with 15 bases between them. Germline CDR1 reads SNHLY; CDR2 reads FYNNEI. The CDR3 here is CASCRYSREKLFF. In DNA, the CDR3 is TGTGCCAGCTGCAGGTACTCAAGAGAAAAACTGTTTTTT.

This chain links TRBV11-2 with TRBJ1-1; the D is unclear. Germline CDR1 is SGHAT and CDR2 is FQNNGV. Trimming pared 7 bases from V and 1 base from J, leaving 10 bases between. The CDR3 sequence is 13 residues long. In DNA, the CDR3 is TGTGCCAGCACCCCTTTCGGGAACACTGAAGCTTTCTTT. It translates to CASTPFGNTEAFF.

This chain links TRBV9 with TRBJ2-3, with 9 bases that match TRBD2. Trimming took 3 bases from V and 3 from J; bases not matched to a gene: 11. Germline V gives CDR1 SGDLS, CDR2 YYNGEE. The CDR3 loop spans 17 amino acids. The CDR3 here is CASSEWDSGSTTDTQYF. The CDR3 nucleotides are TGTGCCAGCAGCGAGTGGGATAGCGGGAGTACGACAGATACGCAGTATTTT. The variable domain in full, completed from reference TRBV9 and TRBJ2-3, reads DSGVTQTPKHLITATGQRVTLRCSPRSGDLSVYWYQQSLDQGLQFLIQYYNGEERAKGNILERFSAQQFPDLHSELNLSSLELGDSALYFCASSEWDSGSTTDTQYFGPGTRLTVL.

This chain joins TRBV5-1 and TRBJ2-3; 7 positions match TRBD1. This CDR3 has 16 residues. The junction had 8 bases not matched to a gene; V was cut back by 3 bases and J by 1 base. Germline V gene data show CDR1 as SGHRS and CDR2 as YFSETQ. Here the CDR3 reads CASSSRGTLGTDTQYF. CDR3 coding DNA: TGCGCCAGCAGCTCCAGGGGGACCCTCGGCACAGATACGCAGTATTTT.

The J gene is TRBJ1-2, the V gene TRBV5-6; perhaps TRBD1 as D (5 bases). V lost 6 bases to trimming and J lost 5 bases, with 11 bases between them. The CDR3 is 12 amino acids. CDR1 SGHDT and CDR2 YYEEEE come from the germline V gene. CDR3 sequence: CASTLGGYGYTF. DNA for the CDR3: TGTGCCAGCACCCTGGGGGGATATGGCTACACCTTC. Based on the CDR3 plus reference TRBV5-6 and TRBJ1-2, the full variable domain is DAGVTQSPTHLIKTRGQQVTLRCSPKSGHDTVSWYQQALGQGPQFIFQYYEEEERQRGNFPDRFSGHQFPNYSSELNVNALLLGDSALYLCASTLGGYGYTFGSGTRLTVV.

This clone was detected only once. V is TRBV18 and J is TRBJ1-5; 7 positions agree with TRBD1. Germline V gives CDR1 KGHSH, CDR2 LQKENI. CDR3 size: 15 residues. The V and J ends lost 6 bases and 3 bases, in that order; junction bases with no gene match: 8. This chain's CDR3 is CASSLKGAYNQPQHF. CDR3 sequence (DNA): TGTGCCAGCTCCCTAAAGGGGGCCTACAATCAGCCCCAGCATTTT.

The gene calls are TRBV25-1 and TRBJ1-1; TRBD1 is a possible D gene (6 bases). The V end was cut by 0 bases, the J end by 3 bases, with 17 bases between. CDR3 size: 17 residues. Germline V lookup: CDR1 MGHDK, CDR2 SYGVNS. The CDR3 spells CASSEYTWGRPDTEAFF. The CDR3 DNA follows: TGTGCCAGCAGTGAATATACCTGGGGGCGGCCGGACACTGAAGCTTTCTTT. Using reference TRBV25-1 and TRBJ1-1 for the parts outside the CDR3, the full variable domain is EADIYQTPRYLVIGTGKKITLECSQTMGHDKMYWYQQDPGMELHLIHYSYGVNSTEKGDLSSESTVSRIRTEHFPLTLESARPSHTSQYLCASSEYTWGRPDTEAFFGQGTRLTVV.